This record concerns one T cell receptor beta chain sequence. The antigen is undetermined. The authors diagnosed from clinical symptoms, serum thyroxine, TRAb, thyroid ultrasound and orbital computed tomography. The sample belongs to a study of Graves' ophthalmopathy and Graves' hyperthyroidism. Study results and caveats: Separation of ophthalmopathy from stable hyperthyroidism was achieved by a 13-signature model, at roughly 88% sensitivity and just over 80% specificity.

The ends were cut back, 1 base at V and 0 bases at J, with 18 bases in the middle. The CDR3 extends over 18 amino acids. Germline assignment: CDR1 SGHVS and CDR2 FNYEAQ. The sequenced template was RNA, covering the TCR beta CDR3 region. Second-round multiplex PCR came after a first-round RT-PCR that employed HTBI primers. TCRdb recomputed calls from the multiplex PCR reads with MiXCR, one row per CDR3 protein. The data hold a few hundred thousand distinct CDR3 sequences, with about a sixth observed a single time. The sample consisted of peripheral blood. The rearrangement links TRBV7-6 to TRBJ1-1; D not certain. The clonotype comes from an adult woman with stable Graves' hyperthyroidism. The CDR3 loop reads CASSLDSRPGAMNTEAFF. CDR3 nucleotide sequence: TGTGCCAGCAGCTTAGATTCTAGACCCGGTGCAATGAACACTGAAGCTTTCTTT. The full variable domain, in which reference TRBV7-6 and TRBJ1-1 provide the parts outside the CDR3, is GAGVSQSPRYKVTKRGQDVALRCDPISGHVSLYWYRQALGQGPEFLTYFNYEAQQDKSGLPNDRFSAERPEGSISTLTIQRTEQRDSAMYRCASSLDSRPGAMNTEAFFGQGTRLTVV.